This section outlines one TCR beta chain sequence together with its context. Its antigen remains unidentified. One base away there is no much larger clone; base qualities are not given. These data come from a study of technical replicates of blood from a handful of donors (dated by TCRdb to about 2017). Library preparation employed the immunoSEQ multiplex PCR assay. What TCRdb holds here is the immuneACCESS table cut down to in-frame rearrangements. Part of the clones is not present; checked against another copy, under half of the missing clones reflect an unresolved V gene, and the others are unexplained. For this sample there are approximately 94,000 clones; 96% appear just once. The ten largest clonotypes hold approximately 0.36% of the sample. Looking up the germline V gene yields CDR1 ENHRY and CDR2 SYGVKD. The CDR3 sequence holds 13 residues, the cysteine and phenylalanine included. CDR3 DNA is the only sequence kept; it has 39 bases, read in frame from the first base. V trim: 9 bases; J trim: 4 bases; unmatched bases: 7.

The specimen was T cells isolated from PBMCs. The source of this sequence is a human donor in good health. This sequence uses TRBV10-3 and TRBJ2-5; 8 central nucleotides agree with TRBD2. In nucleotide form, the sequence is TGTGCCATGTCAGCGGGAGTAGTAGAGACCCAGTACTTC. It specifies CAMSAGVVETQYF.